A selection of T cell receptor beta chains follows, all from one sample in a study of naive and memory T cell subsets. Using its own MiXCR run on the 5' RACE reads, TCRdb lists one record per CDR3 protein. The sample records roughly 56,000 distinct CDR3 sequences, under 8.5% being singletons. Receptor source: a male donor in good health. Both conserved end residues are trimmed from each CDR3. The D gene is left open where the match is weak. Where a row states a size, it is once, few, many or the class of an expanded clone; other rows omit it.

D,V,size,CDR3
.,TRBV20-1,many,SASAVERASDTQY
.,TRBV9,many,ASSRGHNLGSEKLF
.,TRBV2,few,ASSRTERGGQF
.,TRBV3-1,.,ASSQNHPGDTQY
.,TRBV6-5,.,ASSLAVGQPQH
.,TRBV6-2/TRBV6-3,many,ASSRDGESYEKLF
.,TRBV7-2,many,ASSSRNNEQF
.,TRBV19,.,ASSWAGTTGTDTQY
.,TRBV15,few,ATSRPGTLNTEAF
TRBD1,TRBV10-3,few,ATARSGQRDNQPQH
TRBD2,TRBV7-9,.,ASSPGRERGETQY
.,TRBV7-2,.,ASSLDFTDTQY
TRBD2,TRBV7-9,few,ASSSWDSGTTYEQY
TRBD1,TRBV6-5,.,ASRERTGRSGANVLT
.,TRBV7-9,.,ASSLREAGAYEQY
.,TRBV27,many,ASTLTGRREETQY
.,TRBV29-1,many,PRPNYEQY
TRBD2,TRBV12-3/TRBV12-4,few,ASSPPGLAGAEQETQY
TRBD1,TRBV6-6,many,ASRGRTGGKGYT
TRBD1,TRBV12-3/TRBV12-4,many,ASRGTAHNQPQH
TRBD2,TRBV11-2,many,ASSLTPSGLNTYEQY
TRBD2,TRBV6-1,.,ASSEALLGAGGSNTQY
.,TRBV20-1,many,SAPARGIVETQY
.,TRBV21-1,few,ASRWNRGEDQPQH
TRBD2,TRBV10-1,few,ASSDGTSLYNEQF
.,TRBV19,.,ASTDGGYSNQPQH
TRBD1,TRBV20-1,.,SAGPVYGTATYEQY
TRBD2,TRBV9,few,ASSVGLAEETQY
TRBD2,TRBV20-1,many,SARDRRRLAGSVEETQY